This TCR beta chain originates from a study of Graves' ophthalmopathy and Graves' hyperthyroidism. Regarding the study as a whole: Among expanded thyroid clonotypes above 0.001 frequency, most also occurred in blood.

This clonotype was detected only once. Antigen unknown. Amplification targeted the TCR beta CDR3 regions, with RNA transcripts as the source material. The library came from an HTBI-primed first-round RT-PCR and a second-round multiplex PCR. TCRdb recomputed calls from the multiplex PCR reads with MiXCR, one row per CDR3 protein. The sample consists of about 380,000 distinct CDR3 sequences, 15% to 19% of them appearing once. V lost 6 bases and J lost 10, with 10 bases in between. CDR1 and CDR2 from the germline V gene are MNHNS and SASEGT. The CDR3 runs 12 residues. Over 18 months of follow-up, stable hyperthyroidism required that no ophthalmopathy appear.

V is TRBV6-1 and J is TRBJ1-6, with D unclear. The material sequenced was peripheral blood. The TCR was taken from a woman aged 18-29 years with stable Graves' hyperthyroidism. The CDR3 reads CASRALRSPLHF. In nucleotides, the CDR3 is TGTGCCAGCAGGGCCCTAAGGTCACCCCTCCACTTT.